The source of this T cell receptor beta chain is a study of beta chain features in type 1 diabetes. Note on this clone: What it binds is unknown.

The investigators reverse transcribed all of the isolated RNA, so they sequenced expressed TCRB transcripts. The table came from immunoSEQ multiplex PCR; TCRdb's copy has only in-frame clones and leaves some out. The sample carries approximately 60,000 clones, about three fifths recorded once. General study findings and limits: Within the patient group, naive, central memory and Treg TCRB repertoires appeared more similar to each other than within healthy donors. Fewer junction insertions and more nucleotide deletions appeared in type 1 diabetes patients. Highly expressing activated T cells could be over-counted with a cDNA template.

The CDR3 contains 15 residues. The V and J ends lost 8 bases and 1 base respectively, with 17 bases between them. Germline CDR1 and CDR2: MNHEY and SMNVEV (reference sequence). This receptor was identified in a woman in her late teens or twenties in good health. The chain is built from TRBV27 and TRBJ1-2, with D perhaps TRBD1 (5 bases). What was sequenced was Tregs from blood. The CDR3 DNA reads TGTGCCAGCGCGGGGGGTTCTAGCCTTAACTATGGCTACACCTTC. It encodes CASAGGSSLNYGYTF.